This T cell receptor beta chain is from a study of blood T cell repertoires in COVID-19 (dated by TCRdb to 2018 to 2021). Study-wide context: Samples covering the acute and convalescent phases of COVID-19 were provided by collaborators in the United States, Italy and Spain. The prospective study material was composed of cDNA or gDNA derived from T cells, B-cell-depleted T cells, or PBMCs. Deeply sampled blood TCRbeta repertoires from subjects exposed to, actively infected with, or recovered from COVID-19 were included in the dataset. The repertoires were made available in a free public database intended to serve as a resource for research on the immune response to SARS-CoV-2. The samples were drawn from the first 160 participants of the ongoing ImmuneRACE study and from more than 1,000 subjects provided by 6 global collaborators. Sample metadata almost always included a de-identified subject ID, COVID-19 status, age in years and sex. Where available, HLA class I and class II types were taken from metadata supplied by the sample provider and were not determined by assay-based typing. Here is what the overall study found, with its caveats: The amount of clinical and demographic metadata varied by source and participant and was provided uncurated.

In regard to this clone: Its antigen remains undetermined. No clone much larger than this one lies a single base away; base qualities are absent.

In Seattle, one collaborating source enrolled patients while the infection was active and tracked those patients longitudinally over the course of disease. Each collaborating institution followed its own protocols to collect whole blood in K2EDTA tubes. For TCRbeta analysis, collaborators shipped samples as frozen whole blood, isolated PBMCs, or DNA extracted from either of those sample types. V was cut back by 4 bases and J by 4 bases, leaving a gap of 11 bases between them. Including cysteine and phenylalanine, the CDR3 has 14 amino acids. The retained sequence is limited to the CDR3, 42 bases, with the frame set at the first base. In the germline V gene (reference sequence), CDR1 corresponds to LNHDA and CDR2 to SQIVND. The immunoSEQ Assay, a bias-controlled multiplex PCR, was used to amplify TCRbeta CDR3 regions from genomic DNA. Per the authors' processing: The number of nucleated cells in each sample was estimated by amplification of reference gene primers within the assay. To quantify the absolute abundance of each unique TCRbeta CDR3 rearrangement, sequence reads were collapsed and filtered. For each sample, productive Simpson clonality was calculated by taking the square root of Simpson's diversity index across productive rearrangements. TCRdb re-hosts the immuneACCESS table, in-frame sequences only. Its copies lack some clones; in the studies checked, an unresolved V gene accounts for under half of them, and the cause for the rest is not known. V and J calls and clone size are as listed in that table; D and trimming were resolved from the DNA. In all, the sample holds approximately 300,000 clones, and around 81% of those were seen once. 15% to 19% of the sample goes to the ten largest clones.

Sequenced material: peripheral blood. This receptor was taken from a person in their 70s with COVID-19, enrolled during active disease. This receptor chain uses TRBV19 and TRBJ1-3; the D gene is perhaps TRBD1, from 6 matching bases. The DNA sequence reads TGTGCCAGTAGTAAAGGGGGTTCAGGAAACACCATATATTTT. Its translation is CASSKGGSGNTIYF.